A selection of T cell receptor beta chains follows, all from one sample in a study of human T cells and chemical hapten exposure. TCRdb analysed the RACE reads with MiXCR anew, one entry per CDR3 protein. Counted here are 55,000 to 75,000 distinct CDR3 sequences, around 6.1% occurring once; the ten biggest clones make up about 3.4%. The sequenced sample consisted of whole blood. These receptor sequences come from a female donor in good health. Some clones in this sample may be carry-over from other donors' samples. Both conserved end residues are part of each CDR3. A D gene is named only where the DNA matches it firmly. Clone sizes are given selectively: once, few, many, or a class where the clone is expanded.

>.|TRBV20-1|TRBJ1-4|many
CSARGRNEKLFF
TGCAGTGCTAGGGGCAGAAATGAAAAACTGTTTTTT
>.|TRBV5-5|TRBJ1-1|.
CASSQVGVNTEAFF
TGTGCCAGCAGTCAAGTGGGGGTTAACACTGAAGCTTTCTTT
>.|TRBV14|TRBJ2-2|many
CASSQEIADLNTGELFF
TGTGCCAGCAGCCAGGAAATAGCGGACCTAAACACCGGGGAGCTGTTTTTT
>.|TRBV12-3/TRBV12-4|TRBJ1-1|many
CASSLRVRPEAFF
TGTGCCAGCAGTTTAAGGGTCCGACCCGAAGCTTTCTTT
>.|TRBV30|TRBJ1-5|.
CASGVDFNQPQHF
TGTGCCTCCGGGGTGGATTTCAATCAGCCCCAGCATTTT
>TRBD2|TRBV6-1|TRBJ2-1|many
CASESGLAGSNEQFF
TGTGCCAGCGAATCGGGACTAGCGGGAAGCAATGAGCAGTTCTTC
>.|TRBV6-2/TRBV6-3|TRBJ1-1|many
CASGRLTGLNTEAFF
TGTGCCAGCGGAAGGCTGACGGGGTTGAACACTGAAGCTTTCTTT
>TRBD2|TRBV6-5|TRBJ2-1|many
CASSYSTRGSRDEQFF
TGTGCCAGCAGTTACTCGACGCGCGGGAGTCGTGATGAGCAGTTCTTC
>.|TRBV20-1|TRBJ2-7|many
CSARGPDKSSYEQYF
TGCAGTGCTAGGGGCCCAGACAAGAGCTCCTACGAGCAGTACTTC
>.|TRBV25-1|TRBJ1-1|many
CASSEAGANTEAFF
TGTGCCAGCAGTGAGGCAGGGGCGAACACTGAAGCTTTCTTT
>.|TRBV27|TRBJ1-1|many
CASSFRGTEAFF
TGTGCCAGCAGTTTTAGAGGGACGGAAGCTTTCTTT
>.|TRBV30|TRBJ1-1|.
CAGGVGVNTEAFF
TGTGCCGGAGGGGTCGGGGTGAACACTGAAGCTTTCTTT
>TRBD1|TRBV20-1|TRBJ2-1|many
CSAGTGEGEQFF
TGCAGTGCGGGAACAGGGGAAGGTGAGCAGTTCTTC
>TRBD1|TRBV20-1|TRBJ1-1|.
CSARADRVAAFF
TGCAGTGCTAGAGCAGACAGGGTAGCAGCTTTCTTT
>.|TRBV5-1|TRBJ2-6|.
CASSGGLSGANVLTF
TGCGCCAGCAGCGGAGGACTCTCTGGGGCCAACGTCCTGACTTTC
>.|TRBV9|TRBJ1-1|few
CASSVEQGIAEAFF
TGTGCCAGCAGCGTAGAGCAGGGGATCGCTGAAGCTTTCTTT
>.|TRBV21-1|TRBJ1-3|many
CASSKGRQMSSGNTIYF
TGTGCCAGCAGCAAAGGAAGGCAGATGAGCTCTGGAAACACCATATATTTT
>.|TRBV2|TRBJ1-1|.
CASGIFGNTEAFF
TGTGCCAGCGGGATTTTTGGGAACACTGAAGCTTTCTTT
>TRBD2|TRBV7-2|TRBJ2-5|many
CASSLAGAGGQETQYF
TGTGCCAGCAGCTTAGCAGGAGCGGGAGGCCAAGAGACCCAGTACTTC
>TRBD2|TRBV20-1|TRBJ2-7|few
CSALSLGVAGWDEQYF
TGCAGTGCCCTCTCCCTCGGGGTAGCGGGATGGGACGAGCAGTACTTC
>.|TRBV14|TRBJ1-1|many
CASSHETMNTEAFF
TGTGCCAGCAGCCACGAAACCATGAACACTGAAGCTTTCTTT
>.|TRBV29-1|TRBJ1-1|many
CSVGKDTEAFF
TGCAGCGTTGGTAAGGACACTGAAGCTTTCTTT
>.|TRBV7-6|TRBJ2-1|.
CASSLVIGSYNEQFF
TGTGCCAGCAGCCTAGTGATCGGATCCTACAATGAGCAGTTCTTC
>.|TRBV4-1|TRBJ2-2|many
CASSQGARSTGELFF
TGCGCCAGCAGCCAAGGGGCGCGGAGCACCGGGGAGCTGTTTTTT
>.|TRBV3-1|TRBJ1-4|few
CASSQKTTNEKLFF
TGTGCCAGCAGCCAAAAGACAACTAATGAAAAACTGTTTTTT
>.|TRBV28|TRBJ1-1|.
CASSLFPGNTEAFF
TGTGCCAGCAGTTTATTCCCCGGAAACACTGAAGCTTTCTTT
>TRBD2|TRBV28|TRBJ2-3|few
CASSFLSGYTDTQYF
TGTGCCAGCAGTTTCCTTAGCGGGTATACAGATACGCAGTATTTT
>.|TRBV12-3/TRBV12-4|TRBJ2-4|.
CASSPQRGAKNIQYF
TGTGCCAGCAGTCCCCAGAGGGGTGCCAAAAACATTCAGTACTTC
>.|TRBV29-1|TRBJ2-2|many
CSVNTGELFF
TGCAGCGTAAACACCGGGGAGCTGTTTTTT